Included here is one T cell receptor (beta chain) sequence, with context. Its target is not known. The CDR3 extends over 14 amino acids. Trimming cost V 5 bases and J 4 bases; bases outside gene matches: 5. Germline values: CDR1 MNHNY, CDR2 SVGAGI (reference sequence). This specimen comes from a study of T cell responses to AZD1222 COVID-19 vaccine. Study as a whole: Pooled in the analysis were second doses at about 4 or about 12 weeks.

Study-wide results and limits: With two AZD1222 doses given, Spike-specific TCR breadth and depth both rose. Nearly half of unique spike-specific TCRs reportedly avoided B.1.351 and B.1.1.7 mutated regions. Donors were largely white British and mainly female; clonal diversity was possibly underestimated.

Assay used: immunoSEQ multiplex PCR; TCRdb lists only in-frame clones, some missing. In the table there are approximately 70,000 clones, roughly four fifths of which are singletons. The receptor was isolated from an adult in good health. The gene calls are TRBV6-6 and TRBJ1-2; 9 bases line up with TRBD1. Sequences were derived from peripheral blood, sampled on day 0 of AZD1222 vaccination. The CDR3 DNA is TGTGCCAGCAGTACAGGGGGCGCGGGCTATGGCTACACCTTC. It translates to CASSTGGAGYGYTF.